The entry below describes one TCR beta chain. The data were taken from a study of blood T cell repertoires in COVID-19. On the study more broadly: Acute and convalescent COVID-19 specimens originated in the United States, Italy and Spain. T cells, B-cell-depleted T cells, or PBMCs supplied cDNA or gDNA.

The CDR3 loop spans 15 amino acids. The V gene's germline CDR1 is SGHRS and CDR2 YFSETQ. V lost 4 bases and J lost 4, with 14 bases in between. Original handling: Nucleated cell number was recorded as an estimate derived from reference gene primer amplification. The assay was immunoSEQ multiplex PCR, and TCRdb's table has in-frame clones only and misses some. V and J calls and clone size are as listed in that table; D and trimming were resolved from the DNA. The sample has some 100,000 clones, 86% seen once. This chain uses TRBV5-1 with TRBJ2-2, with a possible D match to TRBD2 (6 bases). The TCR was taken from a man aged 50 to 59 with acute or convalescent COVID-19. The sample taken for sequencing was peripheral blood. In DNA form, the CDR3 reads TGCGCCAGCAGCGGCCAGGGAGGAGGCACCGGGGAGCTGTTTTTT. Translating gives CASSGQGGGTGELFF. Full variable domain (rest looked up from reference TRBV5-1 and TRBJ2-2): KAGVTQTPRYLIKTRGQQVTLSCSPISGHRSVSWYQQTPGQGLQFLFEYFSETQRNKGNFPGRFSGRQFSNSRSEMNVSTLELGDSALYLCASSGQGGGTGELFFGEGSRLTVL.